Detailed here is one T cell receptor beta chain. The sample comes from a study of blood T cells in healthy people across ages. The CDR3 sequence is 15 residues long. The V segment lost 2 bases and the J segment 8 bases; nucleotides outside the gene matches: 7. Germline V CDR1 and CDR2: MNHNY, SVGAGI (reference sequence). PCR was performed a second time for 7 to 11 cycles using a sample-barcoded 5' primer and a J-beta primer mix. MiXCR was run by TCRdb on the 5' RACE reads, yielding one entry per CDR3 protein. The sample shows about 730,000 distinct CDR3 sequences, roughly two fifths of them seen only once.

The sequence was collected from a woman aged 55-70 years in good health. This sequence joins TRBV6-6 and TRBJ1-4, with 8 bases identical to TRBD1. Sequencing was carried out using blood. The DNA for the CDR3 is TGTGCCAGCAGTTACAGACAGGGGCTGGGGGAAAAACTGTTTTTT. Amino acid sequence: CASSYRQGLGEKLFF.